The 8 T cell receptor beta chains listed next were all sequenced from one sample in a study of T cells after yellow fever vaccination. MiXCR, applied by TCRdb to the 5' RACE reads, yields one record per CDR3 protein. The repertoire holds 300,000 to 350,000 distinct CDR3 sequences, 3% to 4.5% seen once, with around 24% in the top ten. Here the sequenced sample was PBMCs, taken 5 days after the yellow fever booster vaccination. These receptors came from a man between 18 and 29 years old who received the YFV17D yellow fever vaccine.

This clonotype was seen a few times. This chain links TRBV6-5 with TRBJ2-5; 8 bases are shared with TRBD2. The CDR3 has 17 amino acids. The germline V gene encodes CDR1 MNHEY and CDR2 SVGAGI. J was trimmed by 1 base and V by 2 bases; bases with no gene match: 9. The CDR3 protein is CASSYRLWAGGQETQYF. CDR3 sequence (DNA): TGTGCCAGCAGTTACCGGCTCTGGGCGGGGGGCCAAGAGACCCAGTACTTC.

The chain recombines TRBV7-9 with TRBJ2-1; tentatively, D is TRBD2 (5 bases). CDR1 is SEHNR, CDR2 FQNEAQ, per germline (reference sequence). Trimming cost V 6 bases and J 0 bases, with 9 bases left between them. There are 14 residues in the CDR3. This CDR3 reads CASSDYSSYNEQFF. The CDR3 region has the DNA TGTGCCAGCAGTGACTACAGCTCCTACAATGAGCAGTTCTTC. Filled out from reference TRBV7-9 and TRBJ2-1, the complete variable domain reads DTGVSQNPRHKITKRGQNVTFRCDPISEHNRLYWYRQTLGQGPEFLTYFQNEAQLEKSRLLSDRFSAERPKGSFSTLEIQRTEQGDSAMYLCASSDYSSYNEQFFGPGTRLTVL.

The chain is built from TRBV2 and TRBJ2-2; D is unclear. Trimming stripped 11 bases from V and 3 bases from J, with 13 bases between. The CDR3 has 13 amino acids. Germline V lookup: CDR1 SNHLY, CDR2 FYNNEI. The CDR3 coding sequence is TGTGCCGTTAACCTACAGCACACCGGGGAGCTGTTTTTT. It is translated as CAVNLQHTGELFF. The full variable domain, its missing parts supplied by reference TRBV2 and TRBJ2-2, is EPEVTQTPSHQVTQMGQEVILRCVPISNHLYFYWYRQILGQKVEFLVSFYNNEISEKSEIFDDQFSVERPDGSNFTLKIRSTKLEDSAMYFCAVNLQHTGELFFGEGSRLTVL.

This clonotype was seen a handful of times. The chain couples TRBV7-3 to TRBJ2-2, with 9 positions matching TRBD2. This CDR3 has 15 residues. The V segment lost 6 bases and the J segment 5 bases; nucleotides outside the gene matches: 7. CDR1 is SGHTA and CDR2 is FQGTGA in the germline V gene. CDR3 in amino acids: CASRFSAGGTGELFF. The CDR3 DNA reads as TGTGCCAGCAGATTCTCAGCGGGGGGTACCGGGGAGCTGTTTTTT.

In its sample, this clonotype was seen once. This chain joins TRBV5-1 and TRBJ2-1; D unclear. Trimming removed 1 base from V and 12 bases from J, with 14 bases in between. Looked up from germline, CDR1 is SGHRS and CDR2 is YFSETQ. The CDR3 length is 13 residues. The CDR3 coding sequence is TGCGCCAGCAGCTTGCCGGGCAGGCAAGTGCAGTTCTTC. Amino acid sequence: CASSLPGRQVQFF.

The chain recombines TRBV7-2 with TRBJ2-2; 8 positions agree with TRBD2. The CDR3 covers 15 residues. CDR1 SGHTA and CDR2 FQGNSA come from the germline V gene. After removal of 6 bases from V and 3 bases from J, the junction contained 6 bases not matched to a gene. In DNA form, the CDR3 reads TGTGCCAGCAGTAAAAGCGGGGGATACACCGGGGAGCTGTTTTTT. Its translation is CASSKSGGYTGELFF.

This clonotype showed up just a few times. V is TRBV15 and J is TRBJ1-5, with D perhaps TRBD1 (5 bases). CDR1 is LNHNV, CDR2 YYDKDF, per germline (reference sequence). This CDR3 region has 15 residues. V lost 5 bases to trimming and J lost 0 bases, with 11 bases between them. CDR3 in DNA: TGTGCCACCAGCGACAGCCAATATAGCAATCAGCCCCAGCATTTT. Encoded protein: CATSDSQYSNQPQHF.

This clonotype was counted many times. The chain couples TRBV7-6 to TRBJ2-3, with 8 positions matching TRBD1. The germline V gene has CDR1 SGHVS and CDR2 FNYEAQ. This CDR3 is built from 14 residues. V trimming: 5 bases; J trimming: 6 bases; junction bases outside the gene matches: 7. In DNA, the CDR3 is TGTGCCAGCAGCCTTGGGACAGGCCCGGATACGCAGTATTTT. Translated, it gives CASSLGTGPDTQYF.